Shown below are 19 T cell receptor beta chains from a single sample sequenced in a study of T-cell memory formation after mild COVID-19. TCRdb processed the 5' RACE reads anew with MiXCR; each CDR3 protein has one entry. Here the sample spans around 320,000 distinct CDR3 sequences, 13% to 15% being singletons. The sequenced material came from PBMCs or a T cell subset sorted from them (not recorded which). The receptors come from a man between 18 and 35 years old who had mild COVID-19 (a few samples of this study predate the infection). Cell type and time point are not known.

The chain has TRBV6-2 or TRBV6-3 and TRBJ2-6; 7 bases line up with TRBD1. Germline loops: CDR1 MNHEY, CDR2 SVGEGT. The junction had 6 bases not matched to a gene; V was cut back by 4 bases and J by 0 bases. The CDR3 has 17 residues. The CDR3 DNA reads TGTGCCAGCAGTTCAGGGACAGTCCTCTCTGGGGCCAACGTCCTGACTTTC. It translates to CASSSGTVLSGANVLTF.

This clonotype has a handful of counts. CDR3 loop: CASSPGQGWLGYGYTF. Here the CDR3 DNA reads TGTGCCAGCAGTCCAGGACAGGGATGGTTGGGCTATGGCTACACCTTC. This chain links TRBV6-5 with TRBJ1-2; 8 bases line up with TRBD1. From germline, CDR1 is MNHEY and CDR2 SVGAGI. The length of the CDR3 is 16 residues. V was clipped by 5 bases and J by 4 bases; unmatched bases: 12.

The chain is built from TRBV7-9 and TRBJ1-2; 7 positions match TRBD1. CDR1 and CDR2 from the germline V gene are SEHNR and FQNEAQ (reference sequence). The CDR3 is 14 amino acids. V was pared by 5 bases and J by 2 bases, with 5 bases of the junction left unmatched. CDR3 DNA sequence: TGTGCCAGCAGCCGGGGACAGCAGAACTATGGCTACACCTTC. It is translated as CASSRGQQNYGYTF.

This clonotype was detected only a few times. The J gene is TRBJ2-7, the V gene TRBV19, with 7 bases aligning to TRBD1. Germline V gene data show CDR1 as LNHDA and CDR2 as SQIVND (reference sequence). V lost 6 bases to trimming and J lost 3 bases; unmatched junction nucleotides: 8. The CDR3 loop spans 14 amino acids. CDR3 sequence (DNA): TGTGCCAGTAGCCGACAGGGAAGGGGCTACGAGCAGTACTTC. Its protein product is CASSRQGRGYEQYF.

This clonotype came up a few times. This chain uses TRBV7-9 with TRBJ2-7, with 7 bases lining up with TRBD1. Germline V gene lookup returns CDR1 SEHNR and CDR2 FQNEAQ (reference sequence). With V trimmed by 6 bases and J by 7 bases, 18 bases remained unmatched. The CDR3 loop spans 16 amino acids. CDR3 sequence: CASSWDRRKEWMEQYF. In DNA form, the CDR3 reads TGTGCCAGCAGTTGGGACAGACGCAAAGAGTGGATGGAGCAGTACTTC. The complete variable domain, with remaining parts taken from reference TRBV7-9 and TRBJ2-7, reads DTGVSQNPRHKITKRGQNVTFRCDPISEHNRLYWYRQTLGQGPEFLTYFQNEAQLEKSRLLSDRFSAERPKGSFSTLEIQRTEQGDSAMYLCASSWDRRKEWMEQYFGPGTRLTVT.

The DNA for the CDR3 is TGTGCCAGCAGTGAGCTAAGCGCAAATCAGCCCCAGCATTTT. It translates to CASSELSANQPQHF. The chain combines TRBV2 with TRBJ1-5; no firm D call. This CDR3 has 14 amino acids. Trimming cost V 3 bases and J 4 bases, with 10 bases left between them. CDR1 SNHLY and CDR2 FYNNEI come from the germline V gene. Complete variable domain (other parts from reference TRBV2 and TRBJ1-5): EPEVTQTPSHQVTQMGQEVILRCVPISNHLYFYWYRQILGQKVEFLVSFYNNEISEKSEIFDDQFSVERPDGSNFTLKIRSTKLEDSAMYFCASSELSANQPQHFGDGTRLSIL.

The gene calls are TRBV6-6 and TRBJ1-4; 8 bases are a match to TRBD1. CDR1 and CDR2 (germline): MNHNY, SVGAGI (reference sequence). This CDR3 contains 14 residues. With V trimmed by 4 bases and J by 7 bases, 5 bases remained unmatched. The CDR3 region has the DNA TGTGCCAGCAGTTTCCAGACAGGGGTTGAAAAACTGTTTTTT. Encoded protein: CASSFQTGVEKLFF.

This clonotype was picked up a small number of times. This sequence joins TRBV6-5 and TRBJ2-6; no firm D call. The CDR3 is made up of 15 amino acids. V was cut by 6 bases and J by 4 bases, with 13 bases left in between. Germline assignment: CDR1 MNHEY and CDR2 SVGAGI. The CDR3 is CASSESGAGANVLTF. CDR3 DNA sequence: TGTGCCAGCAGCGAATCGGGTGCGGGGGCCAACGTCCTGACTTTC.

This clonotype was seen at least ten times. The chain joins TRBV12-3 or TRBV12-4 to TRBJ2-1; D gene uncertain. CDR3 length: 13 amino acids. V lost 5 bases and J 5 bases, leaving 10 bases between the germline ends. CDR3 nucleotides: TGTGCCAGCAGTCTCAGACTTAACAATGAGCAGTTCTTC. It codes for CASSLRLNNEQFF.

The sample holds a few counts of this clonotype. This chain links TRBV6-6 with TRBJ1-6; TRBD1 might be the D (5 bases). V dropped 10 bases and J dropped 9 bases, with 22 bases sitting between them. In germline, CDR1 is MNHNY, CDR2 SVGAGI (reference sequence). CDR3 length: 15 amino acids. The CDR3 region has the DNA TGTGCCATTCAAATGGTGCAGGGACGGGGTTCACCCCTCCACTTT. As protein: CAIQMVQGRGSPLHF.

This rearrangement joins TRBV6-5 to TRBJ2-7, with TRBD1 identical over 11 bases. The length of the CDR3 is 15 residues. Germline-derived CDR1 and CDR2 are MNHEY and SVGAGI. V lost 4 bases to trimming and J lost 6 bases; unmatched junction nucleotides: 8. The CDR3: CASSLLGTGGSEQYF. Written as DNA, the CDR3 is TGTGCCAGCAGTTTACTCGGGACAGGGGGGAGCGAGCAGTACTTC.

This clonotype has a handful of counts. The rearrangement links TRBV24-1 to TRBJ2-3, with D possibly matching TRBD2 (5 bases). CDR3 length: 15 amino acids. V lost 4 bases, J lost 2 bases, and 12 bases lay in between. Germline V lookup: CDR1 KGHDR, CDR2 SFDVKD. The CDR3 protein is CATSDRGGNTDTQYF. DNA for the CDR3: TGTGCCACCAGTGACCGCGGAGGAAACACAGATACGCAGTATTTT.

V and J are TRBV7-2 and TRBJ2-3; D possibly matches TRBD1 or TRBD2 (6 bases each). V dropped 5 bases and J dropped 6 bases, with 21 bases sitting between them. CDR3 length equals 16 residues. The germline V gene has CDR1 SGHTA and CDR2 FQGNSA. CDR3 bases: TGTGCCAGCAGCCCACTATTCGTCGGGGGCGAGGATACGCAGTATTTT. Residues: CASSPLFVGGEDTQYF.

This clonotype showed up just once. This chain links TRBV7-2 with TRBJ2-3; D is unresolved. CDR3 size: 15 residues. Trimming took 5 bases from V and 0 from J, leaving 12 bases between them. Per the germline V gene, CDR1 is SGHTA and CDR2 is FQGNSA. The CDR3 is CASSADQLSTDTQYF. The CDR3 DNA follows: TGTGCCAGCAGCGCGGATCAACTTAGCACAGATACGCAGTATTTT.

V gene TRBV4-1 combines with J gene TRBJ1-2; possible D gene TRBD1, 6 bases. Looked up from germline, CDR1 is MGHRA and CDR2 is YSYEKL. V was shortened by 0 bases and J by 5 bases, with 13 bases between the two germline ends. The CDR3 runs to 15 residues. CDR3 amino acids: CASSQDNREFYGYTF. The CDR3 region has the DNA TGCGCCAGCAGCCAAGATAACAGGGAATTTTATGGCTACACCTTC.

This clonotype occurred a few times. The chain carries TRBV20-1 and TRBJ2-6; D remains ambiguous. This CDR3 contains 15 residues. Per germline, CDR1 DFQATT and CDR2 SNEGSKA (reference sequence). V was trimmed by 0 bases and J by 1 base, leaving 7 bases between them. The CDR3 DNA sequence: TGCAGTGCTAGAGATCTCAGATCTGGGGCCAACGTCCTGACTTTC. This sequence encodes CSARDLRSGANVLTF.

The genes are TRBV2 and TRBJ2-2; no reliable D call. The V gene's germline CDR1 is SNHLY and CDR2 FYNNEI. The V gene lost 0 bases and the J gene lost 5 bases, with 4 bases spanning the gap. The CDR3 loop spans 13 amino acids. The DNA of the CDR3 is TGTGCCAGCAGTGAAGCGCGTACCGGGGAGCTGTTTTTT. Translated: CASSEARTGELFF.

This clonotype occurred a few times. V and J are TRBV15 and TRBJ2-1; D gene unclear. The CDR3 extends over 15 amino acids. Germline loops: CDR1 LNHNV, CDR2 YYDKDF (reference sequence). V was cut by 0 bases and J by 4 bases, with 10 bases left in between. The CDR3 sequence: CATSRDPSAYNEQFF. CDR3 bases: TGTGCCACCAGCAGAGATCCCTCCGCGTACAATGAGCAGTTCTTC.

The CDR3 here is CAAGRPGESTLHF. CDR3 sequence (DNA): TGTGCCGCCGGACGACCTGGGGAATCAACCCTCCACTTT. The chain joins TRBV6-6 to TRBJ1-6; D is ambiguous. Germline CDR1 reads MNHNY; CDR2 reads SVGAGI (reference sequence). V was trimmed by 11 bases and J by 14 bases, leaving 22 bases between them. The CDR3 length is 13 residues.